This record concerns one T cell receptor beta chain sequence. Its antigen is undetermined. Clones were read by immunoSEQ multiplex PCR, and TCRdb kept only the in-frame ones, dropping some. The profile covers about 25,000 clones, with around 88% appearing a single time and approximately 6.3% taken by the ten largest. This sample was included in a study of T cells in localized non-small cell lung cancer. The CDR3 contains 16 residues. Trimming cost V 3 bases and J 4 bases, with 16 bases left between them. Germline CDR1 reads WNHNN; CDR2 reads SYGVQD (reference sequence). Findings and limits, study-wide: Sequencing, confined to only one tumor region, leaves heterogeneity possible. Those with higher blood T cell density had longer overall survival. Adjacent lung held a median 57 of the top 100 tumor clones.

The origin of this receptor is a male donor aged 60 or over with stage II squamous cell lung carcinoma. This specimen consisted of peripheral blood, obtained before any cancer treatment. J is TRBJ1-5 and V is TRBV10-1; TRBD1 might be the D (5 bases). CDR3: CASSDHSRGVNQPQHF. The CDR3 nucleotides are TGCGCCAGCAGTGACCATTCCCGAGGGGTTAATCAGCCCCAGCATTTT.